This passage covers 30 T cell receptor beta chains from one sample sequenced in a study of cytomegalovirus exposure and HLA in healthy donors. The study ran its PCR with 60 Vbeta and 13 Jbeta primers. Method: immunoSEQ multiplex PCR; TCRdb's copy keeps in-frame clones and lacks some. Recorded for this sample: tens of thousands of clones. The sample taken for sequencing was PBMCs. These receptors were obtained from a man aged 25-45 years in good health and CMV-seropositive.

This chain uses TRBV2 with TRBJ1-2, with 11 bases lining up with TRBD1. This CDR3 is 14 amino acids long. Germline trimming cut 4 bases from V and 8 bases from J; bases unmatched to any gene: 6. Germline V gene lookup returns CDR1 SNHLY and CDR2 FYNNEI. In nucleotides, the CDR3 is TGTGCCAGCAGTGGGGGACAGGGGGGAGGAGGCTACACCTTC. Translating gives CASSGGQGGGGYTF.

V is TRBV7-3 and J is TRBJ1-1, with a possible D match to TRBD1 (5 bases). The CDR3 contains 14 residues. Trimming shortened V by 2 bases and J by 3 bases, and 10 bases separated the two germline ends. Per germline, CDR1 SGHTA and CDR2 FQGTGA. This chain's CDR3 is CASSLPGGDTEAFF. CDR3 in DNA: TGTGCCAGCAGCTTACCCGGGGGTGACACTGAAGCTTTCTTT.

This chain joins TRBV4-1 and TRBJ2-1; TRBD1 aligns across 9 bases. The CDR3 length is 15 residues. The V and J ends lost 4 bases and 6 bases, in that order; junction bases with no gene match: 7. CDR1 is MGHRA and CDR2 is YSYEKL in the germline V gene. Here the CDR3 DNA reads TGCGCCAGCAGCCGCCGGGACAGGGAGGGCAATGAGCAGTTCTTC. It encodes CASSRRDREGNEQFF.

V gene TRBV7-3 combines with J gene TRBJ2-1, with TRBD2 matching 15 bases. The V gene's germline CDR1 is SGHTA and CDR2 FQGTGA. V gave up 6 bases and J gave up 5 bases; unmatched junction bases: 8. The CDR3 spans 17 residues. DNA for the CDR3: TGTGCCAGCAGTACACTGGGACTAGCGGGAGGAGACAATGAGCAGTTCTTC. As protein: CASSTLGLAGGDNEQFF. The full variable domain, in which reference TRBV7-3 and TRBJ2-1 provide the parts outside the CDR3, is GAGVSQTPSNKVTEKGKYVELRCDPISGHTALYWYRQSLGQGPEFLIYFQGTGAADDSGLPNDRFFAVRPEGSVSTLKIQRTERGDSAVYLCASSTLGLAGGDNEQFFGPGTRLTVL.

This chain uses TRBV30 with TRBJ1-2, with unresolved D. Trimming shortened V by 0 bases and J by 3 bases, and 8 bases separated the two germline ends. Germline assignment: CDR1 GTSNPN and CDR2 SVGIG (reference sequence). The CDR3 spans 13 residues. Written as DNA, the CDR3 is TGTGCCTGGAGTGTCTCCAGTCACTATGGCTACACCTTC. Translation: CAWSVSSHYGYTF.

V is TRBV5-1 and J is TRBJ2-3; 16 bases are a match to TRBD2. Germline CDR1 reads SGHRS; CDR2 reads YFSETQ. This CDR3 has 17 amino acids. The V gene end was trimmed by 4 bases and the J gene end by 3 bases; junction bases not matched to a gene: 5. The CDR3 sequence: CASSVGLAGGRTDTQYF. The CDR3 DNA follows: TGCGCCAGCAGCGTGGGACTAGCGGGAGGGAGGACAGATACGCAGTATTTT. Using reference TRBV5-1 and TRBJ2-3 for the parts outside the CDR3, the full variable domain is KAGVTQTPRYLIKTRGQQVTLSCSPISGHRSVSWYQQTPGQGLQFLFEYFSETQRNKGNFPGRFSGRQFSNSRSEMNVSTLELGDSALYLCASSVGLAGGRTDTQYFGPGTRLTVL.

The chain is built from TRBV5-1 and TRBJ1-6, with D perhaps TRBD1 (5 bases). V was clipped by 0 bases and J by 5 bases, with 6 bases between them. Germline CDR1 and CDR2: SGHRS and YFSETQ. The CDR3 spans 14 residues. As DNA, the CDR3 is TGCGCCAGCAGCTTGGGGGGCCATAATTCACCCCTCCACTTT. This encodes CASSLGGHNSPLHF.

The V gene is TRBV30, the J gene TRBJ2-3; D is possibly TRBD1 (6 bases). Germline CDR1 is GTSNPN and CDR2 is SVGIG (reference sequence). The CDR3 runs 15 residues. V lost 0 bases and J 2 bases, leaving 12 bases between the germline ends. CDR3 sequence reads: CAWSVQGLHTDTQYF. The CDR3 coding sequence is TGTGCCTGGAGTGTCCAGGGGCTCCACACAGATACGCAGTATTTT.

The chain recombines TRBV7-3 with TRBJ2-5, with D tentatively TRBD1 (5 bases). Germline V gives CDR1 SGHTA, CDR2 FQGTGA. The CDR3 is 13 amino acids. Trimming removed 4 bases at V and 5 bases at J, with 11 bases between. This chain's CDR3 is CASSSAGAETQYF. For the CDR3, the DNA is TGTGCCAGCAGCTCCGCTGGGGCGGAGACCCAGTACTTC.

The chain's CDR3 is CASSYDRGLGEKLFF. CDR3 DNA: TGTGCCAGCAGCTACGACAGGGGTTTGGGTGAAAAACTGTTTTTT. The V call is TRBV11-3, the J call TRBJ1-4; TRBD1 aligns across 8 bases. This CDR3 region has 15 residues. V was pared by 4 bases and J by 7 bases, with 8 bases of the junction left unmatched. Germline V gene sequence: CDR1 SGHNT, CDR2 YENEEA.

The chain carries TRBV29-1 and TRBJ2-1; TRBD2 matches 8 bases. This CDR3 has 14 residues. Germline CDR1 SQVTM, CDR2 ANQGSEA. Unmatched junction bases numbered 6, after V lost 1 base and J lost 7 bases. The CDR3 loop reads CSVEAPGGRNEQFF. Written as DNA, the CDR3 is TGCAGCGTTGAAGCACCGGGAGGGCGGAATGAGCAGTTCTTC.

This chain uses TRBV7-3 with TRBJ2-7; D is undetermined. The CDR3 loop spans 13 amino acids. Trimming removed 4 bases from V and 3 bases from J, with 10 bases in between. Per the germline V gene, CDR1 is SGHTA and CDR2 is FQGTGA. The CDR3 protein is CASSSGNHYEQYF. DNA of the CDR3: TGTGCCAGCAGCTCAGGAAACCACTACGAGCAGTACTTC.

The rearrangement links TRBV11-2 to TRBJ1-3; weak D call: TRBD1 (5 bases). The CDR3 extends over 19 amino acids. The V and J ends lost 3 bases and 0 bases respectively, with 21 bases between them. Germline CDR1 SGHAT, CDR2 FQNNGV. CDR3 DNA: TGTGCCAGCAGCTTTTGGGGCGGGGAGGGGCACTACTCTGGAAACACCATATATTTT. This translates into CASSFWGGEGHYSGNTIYF.

Details on this clone: At one of its ends the junction is not consistent with the germline gene, which may arise from a read error. Additional DNA sequences in this sample encode the identical CDR3. The chain couples TRBV30 to TRBJ1-6, with 9 bases identical to TRBD1. Germline assignment: CDR1 GTSNPN and CDR2 SVGIG (reference sequence). The CDR3 has 15 residues. In nucleotides, the CDR3 is TGTGCCGGCAACCCCCGGGACAGGGATAATTCACCCCTACACTTT. It translates to CAGNPRDRDNSPLHF.

V is TRBV18 and J is TRBJ1-2; D is undetermined. V lost 0 bases and J 2 bases, leaving 7 bases between the germline ends. The CDR3 extends over 14 amino acids. CDR1 and CDR2 from the germline V gene are KGHSH and LQKENI. CDR3 nucleotide sequence: TGTGCCAGCTCACCACCGGCAGCGAACTATGGCTACACCTTC. Translation gives CASSPPAANYGYTF.

This chain joins TRBV19 and TRBJ2-1; 10 bases agree with TRBD2. The CDR3 covers 14 residues. V lost 5 bases, J lost 10 bases, and 8 bases stayed unmatched. Germline V gene lookup returns CDR1 LNHDA and CDR2 SQIVND (reference sequence). CDR3 sequence reads: CASSPRTAGGEQFF. CDR3 nucleotide sequence: TGTGCCAGTAGTCCAAGGACAGCGGGGGGGGAGCAGTTCTTC.

The V gene is TRBV30, the J gene TRBJ2-7, with 10 bases identical to TRBD2. Trimming removed 4 bases from V and 7 bases from J; junction bases left unmatched: 10. Germline assignment: CDR1 GTSNPN and CDR2 SVGIG (reference sequence). The CDR3 consists of 14 residues. This chain's CDR3 is CAWIRSSGRGEQYF. The CDR3, as DNA: TGTGCCTGGATTAGGTCTAGCGGGAGAGGGGAGCAGTACTTC.

This chain joins TRBV5-6 and TRBJ1-6; a possible D gene is TRBD1 (6 bases). Germline V CDR1 and CDR2: SGHDT, YYEEEE. The CDR3 consists of 16 residues. Trimming cost V 2 bases and J 0 bases, with 9 bases left between them. CDR3 bases: TGTGCCAGCAGCTTACAGGGAAGCTCCTATAATTCACCCCTCCACTTT. Protein product: CASSLQGSSYNSPLHF.

This rearrangement joins TRBV4-2 to TRBJ1-6, with 8 positions matching TRBD1. The germline V gene encodes CDR1 LGHNA and CDR2 YNFKEQ. J lost 7 bases, V lost 4 bases, and 3 bases had no gene match. The CDR3 has 14 amino acids. CDR3 sequence reads: CASSPTGENSPLHF. CDR3 bases: TGTGCCAGCAGCCCGACAGGGGAAAATTCACCCCTCCACTTT.

J is TRBJ2-7 and V is TRBV27; 11 nucleotides align to TRBD2. The germline V gene encodes CDR1 MNHEY and CDR2 SMNVEV (reference sequence). CDR3 length: 15 amino acids. The ends lost 5 bases at V and 3 bases at J; junction bases unmatched: 6. The CDR3 bases are TGTGCCAGCAGTCAAACTAGCGGGAGTCTCTACGAGCAGTACTTC. Protein product: CASSQTSGSLYEQYF.

The V and J genes are TRBV29-1 and TRBJ2-7, with D maybe TRBD1 (7 bases). This CDR3 is built from 16 residues. With 4 bases removed from V and 4 bases from J, the gap between germline ends came to 23 bases. Per germline, CDR1 SQVTM and CDR2 ANQGSEA. CDR3 in amino acids: CSVAGSVVRGAYEQYF. The CDR3 DNA follows: TGCAGCGTTGCCGGTTCGGTTGTCAGGGGGGCGTACGAGCAGTACTTC.

Note on this clone: A read error is likely, as this CDR3 ends without the conserved phenylalanine or tryptophan. The chain uses TRBV4-1 and TRBJ1-2, with D possibly being TRBD1 (6 bases). Deletions cut 1 base from V and 4 bases from J, with 13 bases between. The CDR3 length is 15 residues. Germline V gene data show CDR1 as MGHRA and CDR2 as YSYEKL. CDR3 nucleotide sequence: TGCGCCAGCAGCCAAGGGGCAGGGGCTATCTATGGCTACACCCTC. The encoded protein is CASSQGAGAIYGYTL.

V is TRBV5-1 and J is TRBJ2-5, with 7 bases identical to TRBD2. The J segment lost 4 bases and the V segment lost 1 base, leaving 1 base of the junction unmatched. Germline-derived CDR1 and CDR2 are SGHRS and YFSETQ. CDR3 length equals 13 residues. The CDR3 reads CASSLTGGETQYF. The CDR3, as DNA: TGCGCCAGCAGCTTGACGGGGGGAGAGACCCAGTACTTC.

The rearrangement joins TRBV18 to TRBJ1-2; D uncertain. V lost 0 bases to trimming and J lost 5 bases, with 7 bases between them. Per the germline V gene, CDR1 is KGHSH and CDR2 is LQKENI. The CDR3 loop spans 13 amino acids. The CDR3 region has the DNA TGTGCCAGCTCACCACCGGCAGGTTATGGCTACACCTTC. Its translation: CASSPPAGYGYTF.

This chain uses TRBV19 with TRBJ2-1, with 11 bases lining up with TRBD2. Germline values: CDR1 LNHDA, CDR2 SQIVND (reference sequence). The CDR3 has 16 residues. Trimming at V came to 5 bases and at J to 0 bases, leaving 3 bases not matched to a gene. This CDR3 is CASSDSGGVSYNEQFF. The DNA for the CDR3 is TGTGCCAGTAGTGATAGCGGGGGGGTCTCCTACAATGAGCAGTTCTTC. Using reference TRBV19 and TRBJ2-1 for the parts outside the CDR3, the full variable domain is DGGITQSPKYLFRKEGQNVTLSCEQNLNHDAMYWYRQDPGQGLRLIYYSQIVNDFQKGDIAEGYSVSREKKESFPLTVTSAQKNPTAFYLCASSDSGGVSYNEQFFGPGTRLTVL.

The rearrangement joins TRBV6-5 to TRBJ1-1, with D uncertain. CDR3 size: 13 residues. CDR1 MNHEY and CDR2 SVGAGI come from the germline V gene. Trimming shortened V by 6 bases and J by 1 base, and 9 bases separated the two germline ends. The CDR3 region has the DNA TGTGCCAGCAGAGTTAACACGAACACTGAAGCTTTCTTT. It yields the protein CASRVNTNTEAFF.

This clone is medium-sized (0.01 to 0.1%) by frequency. CDR3 DNA sequence: TGTGCCAGCAGTGACGGACAGGGAAGCACAGATACGCAGTATTTT. Its protein is CASSDGQGSTDTQYF. The chain combines TRBV6-4 with TRBJ2-3; 8 nucleotides line up with TRBD1. J lost 0 bases, V lost 2 bases, and 1 base had no gene match. The CDR3 spans 15 residues. In germline, CDR1 is MRHNA, CDR2 SNTAGT.

The J gene is TRBJ1-6, the V gene TRBV15, with D maybe TRBD1 (6 bases). Germline V lookup: CDR1 LNHNV, CDR2 YYDKDF (reference sequence). Trimming took off 4 bases at V and 8 bases at J, with 18 bases between the two ends. The CDR3 spans 16 residues. The CDR3 region has the DNA TGTGCCACCAGCACATCAGCAAACAGGGAATATTCACCCCTCCACTTT. Residues: CATSTSANREYSPLHF.

This chain joins TRBV7-3 and TRBJ2-5; 7 nucleotides align to TRBD1. With 4 bases clipped from V and 5 bases from J, the junction kept 4 bases outside the gene matches. Germline assignment: CDR1 SGHTA and CDR2 FQGTGA. This CDR3 has 13 residues. The CDR3 sequence is CASSSKTGETQYF. The CDR3 DNA follows: TGTGCCAGCAGCTCGAAGACAGGGGAGACCCAGTACTTC.

The rearrangement joins TRBV10-3 to TRBJ2-1, with TRBD2 matching over 11 bases. The J segment lost 8 bases and the V segment lost 7 bases, leaving 13 bases of the junction unmatched. Germline loops: CDR1 ENHRY, CDR2 SYGVKD. There are 16 residues in the CDR3. The CDR3 sequence: CAINTSGGPRGDEQFF. Written as DNA, the CDR3 is TGTGCCATCAATACTAGCGGGGGCCCCCGAGGGGATGAGCAGTTCTTC.